The 15 T cell receptor beta chains listed next were all sequenced from one sample in a study of T cell clones after liver transplantation (dated by TCRdb to between 2017 and 2020). In light of the paper, this sample's time point label describes: pre-transplant. The library came from the immunoSEQ multiplex PCR assay. Imported from immuneACCESS, the table was reduced by TCRdb to in-frame sequences with V and J called. These copies leave out some clones; in studies compared against another copy, an unresolved V gene accounts for under half, and the cause of the remainder is not known. Counted in this sample were about 74,000 clones; roughly 80% of them appeared once. 0.55% to 0.75% of the sample is in the top ten clones. Specimen: CD4+ T cells from blood, collected before liver transplant. The receptors were gathered from a human donor who received a liver transplant.

This clone was picked up a small number of times. The chain carries TRBV27 and TRBJ2-2; D not resolved. Germline loops: CDR1 MNHEY, CDR2 SMNVEV (reference sequence). The CDR3 has 17 residues. Trimming removed 3 bases from V and 0 bases from J, with 14 bases in between. The CDR3 DNA follows: TGTGCCAGCAGTTTCTCGCGTATTTCGACGAACACCGGGGAGCTGTTTTTT. As protein: CASSFSRISTNTGELFF.

The rearrangement uses TRBV7-8 and TRBJ1-1; maybe TRBD1 (5 bases). V was trimmed by 4 bases and J by 3 bases, leaving 15 bases between them. This CDR3 contains 15 residues. Germline loops: CDR1 SGHVS, CDR2 FQNEAQ. The CDR3 bases are TGTGCCAGCAGCTCGCCCCCCGGGGCGGACACTGAAGCTTTCTTT. Translation gives CASSSPPGADTEAFF. Complete variable domain (other parts from reference TRBV7-8 and TRBJ1-1): GAGVSQSPRYKVAKRGQDVALRCDPISGHVSLFWYQQALGQGPEFLTYFQNEAQLDKSGLPSDRFFAERPEGSVSTLKIQRTQQEDSAVYLCASSSPPGADTEAFFGQGTRLTVV.

The chain has TRBV9 and TRBJ2-1, with 7 nucleotides matching TRBD1. With V trimmed by 0 bases and J by 10 bases, 7 bases remained unmatched. This CDR3 region has 14 residues. Germline lookup yields CDR1 SGDLS and CDR2 YYNGEE. CDR3 sequence (DNA): TGTGCCAGCAGCGTAGGGACAGGATCCTTAGAGCAGTTCTTC. Its protein is CASSVGTGSLEQFF.

The count of this clone is one. The rearrangement links TRBV2 to TRBJ2-1, with 11 bases fitting TRBD2. The germline gives CDR1 SNHLY, CDR2 FYNNEI. There are 18 residues in the CDR3. After removal of 6 bases from V and 1 base from J, the junction contained 11 bases not matched to a gene. CDR3: CASRGGLAGGISYNEQFF. CDR3 nucleotide sequence: TGTGCCAGCAGGGGGGGGCTAGCGGGAGGTATTTCCTACAATGAGCAGTTCTTC.

The chain uses TRBV7-2 and TRBJ2-7; D is unclear. Deletions cut 1 base from V and 4 bases from J, with 2 bases between. CDR1 is SGHTA and CDR2 is FQGNSA in the germline V gene. The CDR3 spans 11 residues. CDR3 sequence: CASSLVYEQYF. For the CDR3, the DNA is TGTGCCAGCAGCTTAGTATACGAGCAGTACTTC.

The gene calls are TRBV5-1 and TRBJ2-7; D may be TRBD1 or TRBD2 (5 bases each). V lost 4 bases, J lost 6 bases, and 14 bases lay in between. This CDR3 is built from 13 residues. Germline CDR1 is SGHRS and CDR2 is YFSETQ. This CDR3 reads CASSPRLGTEQYF. In DNA, the CDR3 is TGCGCCAGCAGCCCCCGGCTAGGGACCGAGCAGTACTTC.

This clone was observed once. The genes are TRBV7-2 and TRBJ2-7, with 9 bases that match TRBD2. Trimming cost V 2 bases and J 5 bases; bases outside gene matches: 7. The germline gives CDR1 SGHTA, CDR2 FQGNSA. The CDR3 is 15 amino acids. The CDR3 is CASSLTREGRNEQYF. In nucleotides, the CDR3 is TGTGCCAGCAGCTTAACGCGGGAGGGCCGCAACGAGCAGTACTTC.

The J gene is TRBJ1-1, the V gene TRBV5-1, with 7 bases identical to TRBD1. CDR3 length: 14 amino acids. The V segment lost 2 bases and the J segment 0 bases; nucleotides outside the gene matches: 1. From germline, CDR1 is SGHRS and CDR2 YFSETQ. Here the CDR3 DNA reads TGCGCCAGCAGCTTTGACAGGGTGAACACTGAAGCTTTCTTT. This encodes CASSFDRVNTEAFF.

The chain carries TRBV19 and TRBJ2-6, with D possibly being TRBD2 (5 bases). Germline V gene sequence: CDR1 LNHDA, CDR2 SQIVND (reference sequence). The CDR3 runs to 18 residues. Trimming left V 4 bases short and J 0 bases short, with 16 bases between. The CDR3 DNA is TGTGCCAGTAGTAGGTGGACTGGATCCCACTCTGGGGCCAACGTCCTGACTTTC. Protein: CASSRWTGSHSGANVLTF.

V and J are TRBV7-2 and TRBJ1-2; the D gene is possibly TRBD1 (6 bases). CDR3 length: 14 residues. Trimming took 1 base from V and 6 from J, leaving 12 bases between them. Germline CDR1 and CDR2: SGHTA and FQGNSA. CDR3 protein: CASSLGLQGNGYTF. As DNA, the CDR3 is TGTGCCAGCAGCTTAGGACTACAGGGAAATGGCTACACCTTC.

The rearrangement joins TRBV19 to TRBJ1-5; D call uncertain. Trimming stripped 9 bases from V and 0 bases from J, with 15 bases between. Per the germline V gene, CDR1 is LNHDA and CDR2 is SQIVND (reference sequence). CDR3 length equals 15 residues. CDR3 region: CASRKGVYSNQPQHF. Written as DNA, the CDR3 is TGTGCCAGCCGGAAAGGAGTTTATAGCAATCAGCCCCAGCATTTT.

This rearrangement joins TRBV27 to TRBJ1-1; D call uncertain. The germline gives CDR1 MNHEY, CDR2 SMNVEV (reference sequence). This CDR3 is built from 14 residues. V gave up 5 bases and J gave up 5 bases, with 15 bases separating them. CDR3 region: CASSPNRQTTEAFF. DNA of the CDR3: TGTGCCAGCAGTCCTAACCGGCAGACTACTGAAGCTTTCTTT.

CDR3 sequence: CATSRQGDEQYF. The CDR3 DNA reads as TGTGCCACCAGCAGACAGGGCGACGAGCAGTACTTC. The genes are TRBV15 and TRBJ2-7, with D perhaps matching TRBD1 (5 bases). Per the germline V gene, CDR1 is LNHNV and CDR2 is YYDKDF (reference sequence). Trimming left V 2 bases short and J 5 bases short, with 7 bases between. The CDR3 runs to 12 residues.

The V gene is TRBV2, the J gene TRBJ2-3; a weak D match, TRBD1 (5 bases). V was clipped by 0 bases and J by 13 bases, with 14 bases between them. Germline V gene sequence: CDR1 SNHLY, CDR2 FYNNEI. The CDR3 has 13 amino acids. CDR3 in amino acids: CASSEAWAEGEYF. CDR3 DNA: TGTGCCAGCAGTGAAGCGTGGGCAGAAGGGGAGTATTTT.

This rearrangement joins TRBV7-6 to TRBJ2-1; 8 bases match TRBD2. The germline gives CDR1 SGHVS, CDR2 FNYEAQ. Trimming removed 3 bases from V and 9 bases from J; junction bases left unmatched: 7. The CDR3 runs to 14 residues. The CDR3 protein is CASSLALAAIEQFF. CDR3 nucleotides: TGTGCCAGCAGCTTGGCACTAGCGGCCATTGAGCAGTTCTTC.